The sequence of this T cell receptor (beta chain) was determined in a study of shared clonotypes between healthy human individuals (TCRdb year 2020). About the study as a whole: A few men and a couple of women, aged 18 to 49 years, made up the cohort. For each donor, CD4 naive and CD4 memory were each run on three plates, CD8 naive on two plates, and CD8 memory on one plate. To estimate repertoire size and how much clonotype sharing occurs between individuals, the study deeply sequenced the blood TCR repertoires of five healthy adults. To increase sequencing depth and limit assay-specific biases, TCR repertoire library preparation and sequencing were carried out by different laboratories using diverse techniques. Each donor's leukapheresis produced roughly between roughly 0.85 and 10 billion PBMCs.

CD8 naive samples were obtained by positive selection for CCR7 among CD45RO-negative cells, yielding a CD45RA+CCR7+ population from which TemRA cells were excluded. Healthy HIV-negative adults with no recently reported acute infections or vaccinations were included as donors. Only Caucasian adults living in Nashville, Tennessee, USA were represented among the donors. Blood was collected by leukapheresis, and PBMCs were isolated by Ficoll-Histopaque density gradient centrifugation and then cryopreserved in liquid nitrogen vapor phase. Analytical flow cytometry was used to check the purity and quantity of every magnetically sorted T cell population. Genomic DNA was isolated from every sorted fraction and measured by UV absorbance on a Nanodrop 2000c. As for this clone: No cognate antigen has been identified for it. The input lacks base qualities; no much larger clone sits a single base away.

General study outcomes and caveats: Because the study included only a small number of donors, the genetic and exposure-history diversity represented was limited. Pairwise subsampling indicated that sequencing depth was expected to affect the degree of clonotype sharing among donors. Naive subsets generally had larger estimated clonotype richness than memory subsets did. Sampling was restricted to blood, and TCR repertoires in tissue are likely to differ from TCR repertoires in blood. Incomplete sequencing was indicated by rarefaction of sorted-subset datasets, despite the large sequencing depth. Higher generation probabilities were observed for clonotypes shared by all four sorted-subset donors than for non-shared clonotypes. Approximately 4.8% of naive CD4, approximately 3.7% of naive CD8, 2.3% of memory CD4, and approximately 0.4% of memory CD8 clonotypes were shared across several donors.

Based on the germline V gene (reference sequence), the CDR1 and CDR2 sequences are WNHNN and SYGVQD. At the junction V is shortened by 3 bases and J by 8 bases, with 20 bases in between. Its CDR3 holds 16 amino acids, cysteine through phenylalanine. Only the CDR3 portion is preserved as DNA: 48 bases, with reading frame beginning at the first base. Using the deep immunoSEQ assay, multiplex PCR amplified TCR CDR3 regions from genomic DNA. Extracted genomic DNA from each cell subset was spread evenly across all wells of several immunoSEQ 96-well plates, with each plate serving as a replicate. For sorted subsets, 200 ng of genomic DNA, equivalent to roughly 30,000 T cell genomes, went into each replicate PCR. Purified libraries were measured with a Qubit 3.0 fluorometer, size-checked on a Bioanalyzer 2100, and measured again with the KAPA Library Quantification kit. Every immunoSEQ 96-well plate was sequenced on a separate single-read 150-cycle Illumina NextSeq 550 flow cell. The original pipeline was this. Because only junctional sequences without quality scores were contained in the immunoSEQ output, filtering matching that applied to full-length reads could not be performed. To assign V/J genes and CDR3, sequences were annotated using PyIR, a Python wrapper for IgBLAST v1.9, with IMGT germline references. Reads with weak V/J assignments (E-value above 1e-6), missing CDR3, stop codons, out-of-frame junctions, or ambiguous translated residues were removed. V3J clonotypes were defined as sequences sharing an identical inferred V gene, J gene, and CDR3 amino acid sequence. The percentage overlap between two repertoires was calculated by dividing the number of shared unique clonotypes by the size of the smaller repertoire. RTK rarefaction, the Chao1 estimator, and Recon v2.1 estimates of unobserved clonotypes were used to assess repertoire richness. Generation probabilities were computed with OLGA for all TCRbeta clonotypes obtained by the gDNA method from several donors. Held by TCRdb, this immuneACCESS table contains in-frame sequences only and omits some clones. Under half of the omission traces to an unresolved V gene where checked; the cause of the rest is unknown. Clone size and the V and J calls come from that table; the DNA yielded D and trimming. The sample table records about 820,000 clones; more than 85% of these occur just once. Around 24% of the sample is held by the ten biggest clonotypes.

The source material was naive CD8+ T cells sorted from blood. Sample cell subset or site, as interpreted from the label and publication: CD45RA+CCR7+. The chain uses TRBV10-1 and TRBJ2-1, with the D gene not clear enough to name. The receptor was isolated from a man aged 30-40 years in good health. CDR3 sequence: CASSETGLEHSDEQFF. The DNA sequence follows: TGCGCCAGCAGTGAAACCGGGCTGGAACACAGCGATGAGCAGTTCTTC.